This TCR beta chain originates from a study of T cell responses to AZD1222 COVID-19 vaccine. Study conclusions and caveats: Repertoire sampling was restricted to post-peak T cell response timepoints.

A note on this clone: Its antigen is currently unknown.

CDR3 length: 15 residues. CDR1 is LNHDA, CDR2 SQIVND, per germline (reference sequence). Deletions cut 5 bases from V and 0 bases from J, with 11 bases between. Clones were read by immunoSEQ multiplex PCR, and TCRdb kept only the in-frame ones, dropping some. The repertoire holds approximately 85,000 clones, roughly nine tenths seen once, with about 7% in the top ten. The chain carries TRBV19 and TRBJ2-1; D remains ambiguous. This TCR derives from an adult in good health. The source material was peripheral blood, sampled on day 0 of AZD1222 vaccination. The CDR3 DNA reads TGTGCCAGTAGTGATAGACCGAGCTCCTACAATGAGCAGTTCTTC. Translating gives CASSDRPSSYNEQFF.